The entry that follows covers one T cell receptor (beta chain) sequence. Its specificity is unknown. The data were obtained in a study of CD4 T cells in relation to SARS-CoV-2 and coronaviruses. From germline, CDR1 is SGHDT and CDR2 YYEEEE. With 4 bases removed from V and 1 base from J, the gap between germline ends came to 14 bases. The CDR3 is 15 residues long. The unexposed donors gave CD4+ T cells in about 2010-2019, prior to COVID-19. After about 11 days of culture, CD4+ T cells were isolated. Unexposed-donor CD4+ T cells were probed with SARS-CoV-2 S/N and four cold-coronavirus spikes, cells permitting. Sequencing was performed with immunoSEQ multiplex PCR; in TCRdb, only in-frame clones are kept and a portion is missing. The repertoire holds roughly 29,000 clones, with about 73% as singletons.

Specimen: CD4+ T cells from PBMCs, cultured in vitro. The chain carries TRBV5-6 and TRBJ1-1; no clear D. The sequence derives from a human donor in good health. CDR3 loop: CASSRLTLPNTEAFF. In DNA form, the CDR3 reads TGTGCCAGCAGCCGACTAACCCTCCCGAACACTGAAGCTTTCTTT.